One sample yielded the 12 T cell receptor beta chains listed below, sequenced in a study of beta chain features in type 1 diabetes. The study reverse transcribed the entire isolated RNA, so it sequenced expressed TCRB transcripts. Sequencing was performed with immunoSEQ multiplex PCR; in TCRdb, only in-frame clones are kept and a portion is missing. The sample yields 15,000 to 20,000 clones, 45% to 50% seen once. The sequencing sample was made of stem cell memory CD4+ T cells from blood. The receptors come from a man between 18 and 29 years old in good health.

This clone was picked up a small number of times. The chain is built from TRBV28 and TRBJ1-5; TRBD1 matches 8 bases. In germline, CDR1 is MDHEN, CDR2 SYDVKM. The CDR3 extends over 15 amino acids. Unmatched junction bases numbered 8, after V lost 7 bases and J lost 3 bases. The CDR3 here is CASNRQGRNNQPQHF. The CDR3 DNA follows: TGTGCCAGCAACCGACAGGGGAGGAACAATCAGCCCCAGCATTTT.

J is TRBJ2-7 and V is TRBV7-9; 8 bases agree with TRBD1. The CDR3 contains 14 residues. V lost 4 bases, J lost 3 bases, and 5 bases stayed unmatched. The V gene's germline CDR1 is SEHNR and CDR2 FQNEAQ (reference sequence). As DNA, the CDR3 is TGTGCCAGCAGCTCTGCAGGACAGGGCTACGAGCAGTACTTC. Its translation: CASSSAGQGYEQYF.

The rearrangement uses TRBV7-2 and TRBJ2-3; no clear D. This CDR3 has 15 residues. Germline V gene data show CDR1 as SGHTA and CDR2 as FQGNSA. V was pared by 5 bases and J by 5 bases, with 17 bases between. The CDR3 reads CASSPLGSLGDTQYF. The CDR3 nucleotides are TGTGCCAGCAGCCCTCTCGGCTCCCTAGGAGATACGCAGTATTTT.

The chain is built from TRBV7-2 and TRBJ2-7; 10 nucleotides match TRBD1. The CDR3 sequence is 16 residues long. J gave up 6 bases and V 4 bases, and 12 bases lay outside the gene matches. Germline V CDR1 and CDR2: SGHTA, FQGNSA. CDR3 DNA: TGTGCCAGCAGCTATAGGAGGGGGACAGGGGTGTTCGAGCAGTACTTC. Translating it yields CASSYRRGTGVFEQYF. Variable domain in full (rest from reference TRBV7-2 and TRBJ2-7): GAGVSQSPSNKVTEKGKDVELRCDPISGHTALYWYRQSLGQGLEFLIYFQGNSAPDKSGLPSDRFSAERTGGSVSTLTIQRTQQEDSAVYLCASSYRRGTGVFEQYFGPGTRLTVT.

The V and J genes are TRBV5-1 and TRBJ2-3; 9 positions match TRBD2. Trimming cost V 4 bases and J 7 bases; bases outside gene matches: 16. The germline CDR1 and CDR2 sequences are SGHRS and YFSETQ. The CDR3 has 17 amino acids. CDR3 in amino acids: CASSPAPGAGGTNTQYF. CDR3 in DNA: TGCGCCAGCAGCCCGGCCCCTGGGGCGGGGGGGACAAATACGCAGTATTTT.

The chain is built from TRBV7-8 and TRBJ2-2, with TRBD2 matching over 9 bases. Trimming removed 8 bases from V and 3 bases from J; junction bases left unmatched: 4. CDR3 length: 14 residues. The germline V gene encodes CDR1 SGHVS and CDR2 FQNEAQ. The CDR3 is CASQREAHTGELFF. The CDR3 coding sequence is TGTGCCAGCCAGCGGGAGGCACACACCGGGGAGCTGTTTTTT.

This clone was found a few times. This chain joins TRBV29-1 and TRBJ2-5; D is possibly TRBD1 (6 bases). V was shortened by 6 bases and J by 0 bases, with 8 bases between the two germline ends. This CDR3 is built from 12 residues. The germline gives CDR1 SQVTM, CDR2 ANQGSEA. CDR3 sequence (DNA): TGCAGCGTGGACAGCCACCAAGAGACCCAGTACTTC. It is translated as CSVDSHQETQYF.

The CDR3 protein is CASSPQVAKNIQYF. CDR3 nucleotide sequence: TGTGCCAGCAGCCCACAGGTAGCCAAAAACATTCAGTACTTC. The V and J genes are TRBV6-6 and TRBJ2-4; tentative D call: TRBD1 (5 bases). Trimming stripped 6 bases from V and 0 bases from J, with 9 bases between. CDR3 size: 14 residues. From germline, CDR1 is MNHNY and CDR2 SVGAGI (reference sequence).

The CDR3 is CASSPRTGLVAAYEQYF. CDR3 bases: TGTGCCAGCTCACCGCGAACAGGTTTGGTAGCCGCCTACGAGCAGTACTTC. The chain links TRBV18 to TRBJ2-7; perhaps TRBD1 as D (5 bases). Trimming shortened V by 3 bases and J by 2 bases, and 20 bases separated the two germline ends. Germline V gene lookup returns CDR1 KGHSH and CDR2 LQKENI. This CDR3 has 17 amino acids.

This rearrangement joins TRBV29-1 to TRBJ2-5; 7 positions match TRBD2. The germline V gene encodes CDR1 SQVTM and CDR2 ANQGSEA. CDR3 length: 12 residues. V trimming: 4 bases; J trimming: 2 bases; junction bases outside the gene matches: 1. This chain's CDR3 is CSVVRGQETQYF. The CDR3 nucleotides are TGCAGCGTTGTGCGGGGGCAAGAGACCCAGTACTTC.

This sequence joins TRBV28 and TRBJ2-1; the D gene is possibly TRBD2 (6 bases). Germline lookup yields CDR1 MDHEN and CDR2 SYDVKM. V lost 3 bases and J 4 bases, leaving 19 bases between the germline ends. The CDR3 extends over 17 amino acids. DNA for the CDR3: TGTGCCAGCAGTTTGTCCCAACTAGCCGAAAAATACAATGAGCAGTTCTTC. Protein product: CASSLSQLAEKYNEQFF.

This chain uses TRBV7-2 with TRBJ1-2; 7 nucleotides line up with TRBD1. CDR1 SGHTA and CDR2 FQGNSA come from the germline V gene. The trim removed 5 bases at V and 0 bases at J, leaving 12 bases unmatched. This CDR3 comprises 17 residues. The CDR3 region is CASSPNLGTEPNYGYTF. The DNA for the CDR3 is TGTGCCAGCAGCCCCAACCTCGGGACAGAGCCTAACTATGGCTACACCTTC.